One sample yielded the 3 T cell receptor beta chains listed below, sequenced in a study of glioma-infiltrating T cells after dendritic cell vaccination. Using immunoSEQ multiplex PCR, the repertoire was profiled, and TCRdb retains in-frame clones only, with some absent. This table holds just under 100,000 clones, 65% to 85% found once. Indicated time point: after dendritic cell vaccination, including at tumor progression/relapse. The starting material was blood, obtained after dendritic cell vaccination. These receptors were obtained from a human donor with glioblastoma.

The CDR3 spells CASQGVYGYTF. The CDR3 nucleotides read TGTGCCAGCCAGGGGGTATATGGCTACACCTTC. The J gene is TRBJ1-2, the V gene TRBV6-6; 7 positions agree with TRBD1. CDR1 MNHNY and CDR2 SVGAGI come from the germline V gene (reference sequence). This CDR3 is 11 amino acids long. V shed 8 bases, J shed 5 bases, and the junction held 2 bases outside the gene matches.

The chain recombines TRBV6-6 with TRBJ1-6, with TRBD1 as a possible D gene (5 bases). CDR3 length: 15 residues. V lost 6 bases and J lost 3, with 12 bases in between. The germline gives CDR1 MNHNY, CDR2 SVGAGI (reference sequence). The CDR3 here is CASRGGQIYNSPLHF. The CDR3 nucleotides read TGTGCCAGCAGGGGTGGACAAATCTATAATTCACCCCTCCACTTT.

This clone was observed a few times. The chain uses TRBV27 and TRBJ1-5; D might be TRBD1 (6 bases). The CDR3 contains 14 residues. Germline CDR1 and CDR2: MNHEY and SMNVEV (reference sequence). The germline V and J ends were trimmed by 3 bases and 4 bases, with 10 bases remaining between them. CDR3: CASSLHRDNQPQHF. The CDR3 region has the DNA TGTGCCAGCAGTTTGCACAGGGATAATCAGCCCCAGCATTTT.